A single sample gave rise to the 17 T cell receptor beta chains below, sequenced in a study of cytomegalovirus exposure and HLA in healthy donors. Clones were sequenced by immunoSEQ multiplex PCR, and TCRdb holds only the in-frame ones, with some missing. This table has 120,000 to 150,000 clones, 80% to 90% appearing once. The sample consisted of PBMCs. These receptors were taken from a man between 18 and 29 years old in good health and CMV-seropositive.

Written as DNA, the CDR3 is TGTGCCAGTAGCGACACCGGGACAGCTCTCTCTGGAAACACCATATATTTT. Amino acids: CASSDTGTALSGNTIYF. The rearrangement uses TRBV19 and TRBJ1-3, with TRBD1 matching 7 bases. The CDR3 covers 17 residues. V shed 6 bases, J shed 0 bases, and the junction held 11 bases outside the gene matches. Germline V gene sequence: CDR1 LNHDA, CDR2 SQIVND (reference sequence).

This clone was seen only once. The CDR3 DNA sequence: TGTGCCAGCTCCCGAGACAGGGGGCAAGGAGAGACCCAGTACTTC. It translates to CASSRDRGQGETQYF. The chain links TRBV18 to TRBJ2-5, with 10 bases aligning to TRBD1. Germline-derived CDR1 and CDR2 are KGHSH and LQKENI. The CDR3 length is 15 residues. Trimming cost V 6 bases and J 4 bases; bases outside gene matches: 8.

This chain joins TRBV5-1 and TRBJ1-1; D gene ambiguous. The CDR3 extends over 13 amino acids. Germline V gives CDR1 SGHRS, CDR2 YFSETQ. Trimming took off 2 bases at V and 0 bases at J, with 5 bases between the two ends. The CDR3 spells CASSLSMNTEAFF. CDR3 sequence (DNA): TGCGCCAGCAGCTTAAGCATGAACACTGAAGCTTTCTTT.

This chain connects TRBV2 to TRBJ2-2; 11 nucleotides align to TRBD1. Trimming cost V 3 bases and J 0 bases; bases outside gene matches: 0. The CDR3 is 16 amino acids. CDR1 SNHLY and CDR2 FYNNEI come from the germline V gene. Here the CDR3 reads CASSEGQGANTGELFF. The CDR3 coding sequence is TGTGCCAGCAGTGAGGGACAGGGGGCGAACACCGGGGAGCTGTTTTTT.

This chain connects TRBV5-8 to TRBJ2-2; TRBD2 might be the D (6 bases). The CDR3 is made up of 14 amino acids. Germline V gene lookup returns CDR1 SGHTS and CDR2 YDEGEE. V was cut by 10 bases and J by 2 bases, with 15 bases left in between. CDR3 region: CAESAGSNTGELFF. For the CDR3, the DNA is TGTGCCGAGTCGGCCGGGAGTAACACCGGGGAGCTGTTTTTT.

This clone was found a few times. CDR3 region: CASRAGTGSNQPQHF. The CDR3 DNA reads as TGTGCCAGCAGGGCCGGGACAGGGAGCAATCAGCCCCAGCATTTT. The V gene is TRBV6-1, the J gene TRBJ1-5; TRBD1 aligns across 9 bases. In germline, CDR1 is MNHNS, CDR2 SASEGT. The junction had 4 bases not matched to a gene; V was cut back by 6 bases and J by 1 base. The CDR3 extends over 15 amino acids.

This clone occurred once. CDR3 in amino acids: CASRTAETGLYNSPLHF. CDR3 DNA sequence: TGTGCCAGCAGGACGGCAGAGACAGGACTCTATAATTCACCCCTCCACTTT. The chain links TRBV28 to TRBJ1-6; the D gene is possibly TRBD1 (6 bases). V was clipped by 6 bases and J by 3 bases, with 18 bases between them. Germline CDR1 and CDR2: MDHEN and SYDVKM. The CDR3 is 17 residues long.

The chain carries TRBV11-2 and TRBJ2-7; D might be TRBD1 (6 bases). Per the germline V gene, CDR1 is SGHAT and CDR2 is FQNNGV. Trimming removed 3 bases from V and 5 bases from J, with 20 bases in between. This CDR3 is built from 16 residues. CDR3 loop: CASSLAPGHPTDEQYF. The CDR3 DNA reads TGTGCCAGCAGCTTGGCCCCGGGACATCCCACGGACGAGCAGTACTTC. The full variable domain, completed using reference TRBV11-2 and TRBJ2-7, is EAGVAQSPRYKIIEKRQSVAFWCNPISGHATLYWYQQILGQGPKLLIQFQNNGVVDDSQLPKDRFSAERLKGVDSTLKIQPAKLEDSAVYLCASSLAPGHPTDEQYFGPGTRLTVT.

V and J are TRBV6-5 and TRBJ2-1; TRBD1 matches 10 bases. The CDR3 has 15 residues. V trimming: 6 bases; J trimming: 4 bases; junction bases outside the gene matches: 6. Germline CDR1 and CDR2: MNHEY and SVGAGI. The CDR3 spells CASRIRDRGYNEQFF. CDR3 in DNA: TGTGCCAGCAGGATTAGGGACAGGGGATACAATGAGCAGTTCTTC.

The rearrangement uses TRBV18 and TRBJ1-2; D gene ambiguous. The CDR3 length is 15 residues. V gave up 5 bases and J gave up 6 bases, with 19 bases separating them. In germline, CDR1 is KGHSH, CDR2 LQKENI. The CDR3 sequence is CASSSNPIVTDGYTF. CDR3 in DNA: TGTGCCAGCTCATCCAACCCGATCGTAACTGATGGCTACACCTTC.

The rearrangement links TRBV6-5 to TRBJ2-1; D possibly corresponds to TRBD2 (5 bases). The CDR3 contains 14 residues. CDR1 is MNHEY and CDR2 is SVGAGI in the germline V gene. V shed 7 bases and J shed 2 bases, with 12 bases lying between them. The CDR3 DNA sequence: TGTGCCAGCACCGAAGCGGAGACCTACAATGAGCAGTTCTTC. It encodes CASTEAETYNEQFF.

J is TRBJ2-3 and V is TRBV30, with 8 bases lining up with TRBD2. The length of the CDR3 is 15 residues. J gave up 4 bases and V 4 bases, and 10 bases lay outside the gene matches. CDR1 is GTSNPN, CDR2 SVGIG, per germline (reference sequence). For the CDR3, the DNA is TGTGCCTGGACAATTGGAGCGGGAGAGGCAGATACGCAGTATTTT. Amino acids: CAWTIGAGEADTQYF.

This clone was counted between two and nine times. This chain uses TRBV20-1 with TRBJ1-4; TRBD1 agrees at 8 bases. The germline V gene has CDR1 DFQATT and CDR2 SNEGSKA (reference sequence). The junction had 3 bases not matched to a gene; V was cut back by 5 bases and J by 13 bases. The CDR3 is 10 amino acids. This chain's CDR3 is CSALDRALFF. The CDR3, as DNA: TGCAGTGCTTTGGACAGGGCACTGTTTTTT.

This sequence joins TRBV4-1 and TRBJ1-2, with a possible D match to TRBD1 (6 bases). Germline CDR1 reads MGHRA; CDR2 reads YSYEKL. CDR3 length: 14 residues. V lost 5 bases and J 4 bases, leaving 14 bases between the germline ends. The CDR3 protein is CASSKGTGIYGYTF. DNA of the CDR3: TGCGCCAGCAGCAAGGGAACAGGGATCTATGGCTACACCTTC.

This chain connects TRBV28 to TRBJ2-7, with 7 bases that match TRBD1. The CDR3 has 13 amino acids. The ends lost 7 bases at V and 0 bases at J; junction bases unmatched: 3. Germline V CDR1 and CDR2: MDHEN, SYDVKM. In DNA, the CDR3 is TGTGCCAGCAAGGGGGCCCGCTCCTACGAGCAGTACTTC. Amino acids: CASKGARSYEQYF.

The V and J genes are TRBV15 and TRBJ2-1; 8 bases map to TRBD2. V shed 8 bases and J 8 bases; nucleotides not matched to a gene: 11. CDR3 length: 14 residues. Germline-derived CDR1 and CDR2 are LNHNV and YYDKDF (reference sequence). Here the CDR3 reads CATAEKLAGDEQFF. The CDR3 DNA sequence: TGTGCCACCGCCGAAAAGCTAGCGGGCGATGAGCAGTTCTTC.

In DNA, the CDR3 is TGTGCCAGCAGTTTCAACAGGAACTATGGCTACACCTTC. Translated: CASSFNRNYGYTF. The rearrangement links TRBV28 to TRBJ1-2, with TRBD1 as a possible D gene (5 bases). The V end was cut by 3 bases, the J end by 2 bases, with 7 bases between. Germline CDR1 MDHEN, CDR2 SYDVKM. This CDR3 is built from 13 residues.